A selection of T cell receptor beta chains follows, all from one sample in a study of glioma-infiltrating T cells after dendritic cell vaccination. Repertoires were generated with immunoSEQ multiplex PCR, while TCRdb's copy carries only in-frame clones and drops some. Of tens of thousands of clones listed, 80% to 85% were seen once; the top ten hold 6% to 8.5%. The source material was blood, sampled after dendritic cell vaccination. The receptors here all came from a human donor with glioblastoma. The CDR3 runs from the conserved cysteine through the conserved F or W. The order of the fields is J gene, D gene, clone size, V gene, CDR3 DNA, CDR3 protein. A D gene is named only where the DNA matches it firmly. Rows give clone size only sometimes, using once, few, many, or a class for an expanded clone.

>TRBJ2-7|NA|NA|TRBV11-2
TGTGCCAGCAGCTCCCCCCCGCGCTACGAGCAGTACTTC
CASSSPPRYEQYF
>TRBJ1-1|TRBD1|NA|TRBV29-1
TGCAGCGTTGAGGACAGGGGACGGGGCACTGAAGCTTTCTTT
CSVEDRGRGTEAFF
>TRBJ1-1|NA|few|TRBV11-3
TGTGCCAGCAGCCGTGGGCCTGATGAAGCTTTCTTT
CASSRGPDEAFF
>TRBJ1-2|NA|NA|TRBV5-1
TGCGCCAGCAGCTTGGTTGGCCCCGGACAGTCGTTTAACTATGGCTACACCTTC
CASSLVGPGQSFNYGYTF
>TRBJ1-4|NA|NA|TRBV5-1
TGCGCCAGCAGCCCAGGTGGGGGGTCCAATGAAAAACTGTTTTTT
CASSPGGGSNEKLFF
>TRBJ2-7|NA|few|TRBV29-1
TGCAGCGTTGTAGTGGGGGGAAGAGGCTACGAGCAGTACTTC
CSVVVGGRGYEQYF
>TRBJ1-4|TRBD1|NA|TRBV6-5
TGTGCCAGCAGCCGACAGGGCCTTAATGAAAAACTGTTTTTT
CASSRQGLNEKLFF
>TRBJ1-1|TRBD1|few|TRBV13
TGTGCCAGCAGCTTAGGCCAGGGGGCTAGCACTGAAGCTTTCTTT
CASSLGQGASTEAFF
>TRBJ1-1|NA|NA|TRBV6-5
TGTGCCAGCAAGGACAGTTTGAACACTGAAGCTTTCTTT
CASKDSLNTEAFF
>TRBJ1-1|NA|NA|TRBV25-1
TGTGCCAGCAGTACCCAGCAGATGGGGCCCCGTGAAGCTTTCTTT
CASSTQQMGPREAFF
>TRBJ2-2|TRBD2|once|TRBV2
TGTGCCAGCAGGTTACTAGCGCCCGTGACCGGGGAGCTGTTTTTT
CASRLLAPVTGELFF
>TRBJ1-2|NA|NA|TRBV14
TGTGCCAGCAGCCAGGTTTTCGGGACATCAGTCTATGGCTACACCTTC
CASSQVFGTSVYGYTF
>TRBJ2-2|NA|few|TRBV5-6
TGTGCCAGCAGACGGGTCTCCACCGGGGAGCTGTTTTTT
CASRRVSTGELFF
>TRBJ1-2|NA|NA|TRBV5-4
TGTGCCAGCAGCTTAAGGCAGGGGCAGTGGCTTAATGGCTACACCTTC
CASSLRQGQWLNGYTF
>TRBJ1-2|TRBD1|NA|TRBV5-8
TGTGCCAGCAGCTGGCAGTGGCAGGGGGAGGATGGCTACACCTTC
CASSWQWQGEDGYTF
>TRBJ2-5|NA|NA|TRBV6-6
TGTGCCAGCACCAGGGGGGAGCTACAAGAGACCCAGTACTTC
CASTRGELQETQYF
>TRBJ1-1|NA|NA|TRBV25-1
TGTGCCAGCAGTGAATATGGGAGGGGTTCCACTGAAGCTTTCTTT
CASSEYGRGSTEAFF
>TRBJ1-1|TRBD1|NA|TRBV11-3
TGTGCCAGCAGCCCGACAGGGGGGTCCACTGAAGCTTTCTTT
CASSPTGGSTEAFF
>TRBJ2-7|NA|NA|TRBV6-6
TGTGCCAGCAGTGTGTCAGGGGACGAGCAGTACTTC
CASSVSGDEQYF
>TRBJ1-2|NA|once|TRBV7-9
TGTGCCAGCAGCTTACAGGCCAGCAACTATGGCTACACCTTC
CASSLQASNYGYTF
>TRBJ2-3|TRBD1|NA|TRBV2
TGTGCCAGCAGTTCCCAGACAGGGGGCGAAGGTTTGGCAGATACGCAGTATTTT
CASSSQTGGEGLADTQYF
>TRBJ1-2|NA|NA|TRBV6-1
TGTGCCAGCCAAAACCTAGGGGCGCGTGGCTACACCTTC
CASQNLGARGYTF
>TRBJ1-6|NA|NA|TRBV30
TGTGCCTGGAACAGGGAAGTCCGGGATTCACCCCTCCACTTT
CAWNREVRDSPLHF
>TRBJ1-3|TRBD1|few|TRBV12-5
TGTGCTAGTGCAAGAGATAGGACAGGGCTTTCCGGAAACACCATATATTTT
CASARDRTGLSGNTIYF
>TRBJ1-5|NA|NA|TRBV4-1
TGCGCCAGCAGCCAAGAACGGGTTGGTCAGCCCCAGCATTTT
CASSQERVGQPQHF
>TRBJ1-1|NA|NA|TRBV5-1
TGCGCCAGCAGCCCACACGAGGGGGGGGTGGACACTGAAGCTTTCTTT
CASSPHEGGVDTEAFF
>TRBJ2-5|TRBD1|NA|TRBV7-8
TGTGCCAGCAGCTCCGAACCGGGACAGGGGAAAGAGACCCAGTACTTC
CASSSEPGQGKETQYF
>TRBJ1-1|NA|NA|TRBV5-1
TGCGCCAGCAGCCCTTCGGACGGGGAGACTGAAGCTTTCTTT
CASSPSDGETEAFF
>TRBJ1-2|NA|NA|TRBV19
TGTGCCAGTAGTAGCTCAGGGGTGGTTGTGTACTATGGCTACACCTTC
CASSSSGVVVYYGYTF
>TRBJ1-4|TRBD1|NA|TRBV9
TGTGCCAGCAGCGCCAGACAGGGGACCGAGTTAATTAATGAAAAACTGTTTTTT
CASSARQGTELINEKLFF
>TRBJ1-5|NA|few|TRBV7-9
TGTGCCAGCAGCTTCTCCGGGGGCAATCAGCCCCAGCATTTT
CASSFSGGNQPQHF
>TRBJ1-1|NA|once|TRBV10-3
TGTGCCATCAGTGAGTCTCCGCAGGGTGAAGCTTTCTTT
CAISESPQGEAFF
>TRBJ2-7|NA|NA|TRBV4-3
TGCGCCAGCAGCCAAGTGCCCCAGGATCCTCGGCAGTACTTC
CASSQVPQDPRQYF
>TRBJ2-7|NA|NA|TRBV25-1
TGTGCCAGCAGTGAATTCAAGCAAACCTACGAGCAGTACTTC
CASSEFKQTYEQYF
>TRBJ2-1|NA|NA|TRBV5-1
TGCGCCAGCAGCTGGCGGGGACGGGATGAGCAGTTCTTC
CASSWRGRDEQFF
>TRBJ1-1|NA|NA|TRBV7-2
TGTGCCAGCAGCTCCCAGGGAGGGATGAACACTGAAGCTTTCTTT
CASSSQGGMNTEAFF
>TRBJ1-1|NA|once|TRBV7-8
TGTGCCAGCAGCTTGGCGGACACGAACACTGAAGCTTTCTTT
CASSLADTNTEAFF
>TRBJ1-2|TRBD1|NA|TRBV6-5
TGTGCCAGCGAACAGGGGGGGGGTAGAGGCTACACCTTC
CASEQGGGRGYTF
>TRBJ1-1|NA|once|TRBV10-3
TGTGCCATCAGTGGTTACAGGACTATGAACACTGAAGCTTTCTTT
CAISGYRTMNTEAFF
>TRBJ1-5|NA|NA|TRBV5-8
TGTGCCAGCAGCCTGCCAGGGGAGTATAGCAATCAGCCCCAGCATTTT
CASSLPGEYSNQPQHF
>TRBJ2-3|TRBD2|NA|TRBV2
TGTGCCAGCATAGGTCTTTTAGCGGGGGTGCCAGATACGCAGTATTTT
CASIGLLAGVPDTQYF
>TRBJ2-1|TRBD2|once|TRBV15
TGTGCCACCAGCAGACCCCGGACTAGCGGGGGCCGTAATGAGCAGTTCTTC
CATSRPRTSGGRNEQFF
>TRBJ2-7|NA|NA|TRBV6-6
TGTGCCAGCAGTTACTCGCGGTCCTACGAGCAGTACTTC
CASSYSRSYEQYF
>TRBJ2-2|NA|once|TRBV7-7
TGTGCTAGCAGCTTAGCAGGGGCTACCACCGGGGAGCTGTTTTTT
CASSLAGATTGELFF
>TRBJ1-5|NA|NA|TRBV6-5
TGTGCCAGCAGTTTCGACAGCACTAATCAGCCCCAGCATTTT
CASSFDSTNQPQHF
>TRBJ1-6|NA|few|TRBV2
TGTGCCAGCAGTGAGAGTGATCCCCGGAGTTCACCCCTCCACTTT
CASSESDPRSSPLHF
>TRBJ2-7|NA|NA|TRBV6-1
TGTGCCAGCAGTGAAGCTCGGCGGGCCCCCGAGCAGTACTTC
CASSEARRAPEQYF
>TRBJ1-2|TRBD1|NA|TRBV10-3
TGTGCCATCAGTGAGTCGGGACAGGGGGCGAGATATGGTGGCTACACCTTC
CAISESGQGARYGGYTF
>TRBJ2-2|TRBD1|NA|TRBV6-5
TGTGCCAGCAGTTTGTTCCGGGACAGTAACACCGGGGAGCTGTTTTTT
CASSLFRDSNTGELFF
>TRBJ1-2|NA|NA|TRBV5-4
TGTGCCAGCAGCTTTGACACGAGGGTACCTAACTATGGCTACACCTTC
CASSFDTRVPNYGYTF
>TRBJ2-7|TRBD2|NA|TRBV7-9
TGTGCCAGCAGCTTAAGTATCCCGGGGGGGGAGCAGTACTTC
CASSLSIPGGEQYF
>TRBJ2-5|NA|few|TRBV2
TGTGCCAGCAGTGAAGGGGCAGGGGTAGGCGAGACCCAGTACTTC
CASSEGAGVGETQYF
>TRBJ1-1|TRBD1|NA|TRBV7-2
TGTGCCAGCATCGACAGGGGCGGAAATACCACTGAAGCTTTCTTT
CASIDRGGNTTEAFF
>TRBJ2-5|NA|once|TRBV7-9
TGTGCCAGCAGCTTGGGACTACAGGGTGCAGAGACCCAGTACTTC
CASSLGLQGAETQYF
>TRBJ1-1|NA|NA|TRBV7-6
TGTGCCAGCAGCTTACAGGGGTTTAACACTGAAGCTTTCTTT
CASSLQGFNTEAFF
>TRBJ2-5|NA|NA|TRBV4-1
TGCGCCAGCAGCCTTAACCAAGAGACCCAGTACTTC
CASSLNQETQYF
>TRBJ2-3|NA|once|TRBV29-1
TGCAGCCTCGAACTAGGGGATACGCAGTATTTT
CSLELGDTQYF
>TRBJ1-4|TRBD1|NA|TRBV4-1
TGCGCCAGCAGCCCAGTCCAGGGGGCAGGTAATGAAAAACTGTTTTTT
CASSPVQGAGNEKLFF
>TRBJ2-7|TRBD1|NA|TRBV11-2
TGTGCCAGCAGCTCCCCGGGACAGGGGACCTACGAGCAGTACTTC
CASSSPGQGTYEQYF